These T cell receptor beta chains were read from a single sample in a study of T cell repertoires in cytomegalovirus infection. In TCRdb, the reads were re-called with MiXCR into one record per CDR3 protein. The sample shows about half a million distinct CDR3 sequences, about 33% of them seen only once. Their antigen targets remain unknown. The input for sequencing was cultured PBMCs, taken from culture after CMV antigen stimulation. These receptors all come from a human donor in good health (CMV status not recorded). Some clones in this sample may be carry-over from other donors' samples. Each CDR3 is given with its conserved first and last residue. The D gene is left open where the match is weak. Clone size, where shown, is once, few, many, or a class for clones that have expanded.

J gene: TRBJ2-2
clone size: many
V gene: TRBV11-2
D gene: -
CDR3 DNA: TGTGCCAGCAGCATCGCAGCGGCCCCCGGGGGAGCCGGGGAGCTGTTTTTT
CDR3 protein: CASSIAAAPGGAGELFF

J gene: TRBJ2-5
clone size: -
V gene: TRBV5-1
D gene: -
CDR3 DNA: TGCGCCAGCAGCACGGGGGCGGCCCAAGAGACCCAGTACTTC
CDR3 protein: CASSTGAAQETQYF

J gene: TRBJ1-2
clone size: -
V gene: TRBV7-2
D gene: TRBD1
CDR3 DNA: TGTGCCAGCAGACCTCGACCGGGACAGAACTATGGCTACACCTTC
CDR3 protein: CASRPRPGQNYGYTF

J gene: TRBJ1-2
clone size: once
V gene: TRBV30
D gene: -
CDR3 DNA: TGTGCCTGGAGTGGGGCAGCTAACTATGGCTACACCTTC
CDR3 protein: CAWSGAANYGYTF

J gene: TRBJ2-7
clone size: few
V gene: TRBV4-2
D gene: -
CDR3 DNA: TGTGCCAGCAGCCAAGTGGGGCACTCTGATATCCCAGAGCAGTACTTC
CDR3 protein: CASSQVGHSDIPEQYF

J gene: TRBJ1-5
clone size: -
V gene: TRBV4-3
D gene: TRBD1
CDR3 DNA: TGCGCCAGCAGCCAAGCGAGACAGGGACGGTCACCCCAGCATTTT
CDR3 protein: CASSQARQGRSPQHF

J gene: TRBJ2-7
clone size: many
V gene: TRBV4-1
D gene: -
CDR3 DNA: TGCGCCAGCAGCCAAGGCCCCCGGGGGCAAGCCTCCTACGAGCAGTACTTC
CDR3 protein: CASSQGPRGQASYEQYF

J gene: TRBJ2-7
clone size: many
V gene: TRBV7-6
D gene: -
CDR3 DNA: TGTGCCAGCAGCTTAGCAGCGTCCTACGAGCAGTACTTC
CDR3 protein: CASSLAASYEQYF

J gene: TRBJ2-2
clone size: once
V gene: TRBV6-8
D gene: -
CDR3 DNA: TGTGCCAGCATTCAGGTTAACACCGGGGAGCTGTTTTTT
CDR3 protein: CASIQVNTGELFF

J gene: TRBJ2-3
clone size: -
V gene: TRBV4-1
D gene: TRBD2
CDR3 DNA: TGCGCCAGCAGCCAGTTAGCGGGAGGGAGGGATACGCAGTATTTT
CDR3 protein: CASSQLAGGRDTQYF

J gene: TRBJ2-1
clone size: -
V gene: TRBV5-1
D gene: -
CDR3 DNA: TGCGCCAGCAGCTTGGTCCTAACGGCAGGCTCCTACAATGAGCAGTTCTTC
CDR3 protein: CASSLVLTAGSYNEQFF

J gene: TRBJ2-5
clone size: -
V gene: TRBV6-1
D gene: TRBD2
CDR3 DNA: TGTGCCAGCAGTCCAAGCGGGAGGAGTGAGACCCAGTACTTC
CDR3 protein: CASSPSGRSETQYF

J gene: TRBJ2-2
clone size: few
V gene: TRBV6-2/TRBV6-3
D gene: -
CDR3 DNA: TGTGCCAGCAGAAACAGCGCGAACACCGGGGAGCTGTTTTTT
CDR3 protein: CASRNSANTGELFF

J gene: TRBJ1-5
clone size: few
V gene: TRBV19
D gene: -
CDR3 DNA: TGTGCCACTTCGGCCGAGGGGGTAAGCAATCAGCCCCAGCATTTT
CDR3 protein: CATSAEGVSNQPQHF

J gene: TRBJ2-1
clone size: -
V gene: TRBV11-2
D gene: TRBD2
CDR3 DNA: TGTGCCAGCAGCGCGACAGTAGCGGGATATTACAATGAGCAGTTCTTC
CDR3 protein: CASSATVAGYYNEQFF

J gene: TRBJ2-3
clone size: -
V gene: TRBV11-3
D gene: TRBD2
CDR3 DNA: TGTGCCAGCAGCTTAGCTGGTACTTTTCGGACTAGCGGTGAAGATACGCAGTATTTT
CDR3 protein: CASSLAGTFRTSGEDTQYF

J gene: TRBJ2-3
clone size: many
V gene: TRBV7-2
D gene: -
CDR3 DNA: TGTGCCAGCAGCTTTTCTGGCACAGATACGCAGTATTTT
CDR3 protein: CASSFSGTDTQYF

J gene: TRBJ2-2
clone size: few
V gene: TRBV7-3
D gene: -
CDR3 DNA: TGTGCCAGCAGCTCTCATCAGGGGTACACCGGGGAGCTGTTTTTT
CDR3 protein: CASSSHQGYTGELFF

J gene: TRBJ2-1
clone size: -
V gene: TRBV28
D gene: TRBD2
CDR3 DNA: TGTGCCAGCAGACACACCGGACTAGCGGGGGGGGGGGGGCTCTACAATGAGCAGTTCTTC
CDR3 protein: CASRHTGLAGGGGLYNEQFF

J gene: TRBJ1-2
clone size: -
V gene: TRBV25-1
D gene: -
CDR3 DNA: TGTGCCAGCACACAGGGTAGTGGCTACACCTTC
CDR3 protein: CASTQGSGYTF

J gene: TRBJ2-1
clone size: few
V gene: TRBV19
D gene: TRBD2
CDR3 DNA: TGTGCCAGTAGTATAAGGGCGCGGGAGGCGGTTGAGCAGTTCTTC
CDR3 protein: CASSIRAREAVEQFF

J gene: TRBJ1-6
clone size: -
V gene: TRBV4-3
D gene: -
CDR3 DNA: TGCGCCAGCAGCCCTTCGGCCTCAGGGCCCGGGTCGTTTTCACCCCTCCACTTT
CDR3 protein: CASSPSASGPGSFSPLHF

J gene: TRBJ2-7
clone size: -
V gene: TRBV6-1
D gene: TRBD1
CDR3 DNA: TGTGCCAGCAGGCTGGGACAGAACCTAGCCTACGAGCAGTACTTC
CDR3 protein: CASRLGQNLAYEQYF

J gene: TRBJ1-1
clone size: -
V gene: TRBV5-5
D gene: -
CDR3 DNA: TGTGCCAGCAGTTCGCCATCCCACTGGGGGGCTTTCTTT
CDR3 protein: CASSSPSHWGAFF

J gene: TRBJ2-3
clone size: -
V gene: TRBV20-1
D gene: -
CDR3 DNA: TGCAGTGCCACCGATGGGAGTCTCACAGATACGCAGTATTTT
CDR3 protein: CSATDGSLTDTQYF

J gene: TRBJ1-5
clone size: -
V gene: TRBV7-2
D gene: TRBD1
CDR3 DNA: TGTGCCAGCAGCCCTGTCGGGACAGATTTTCAGCCCCAGCATTTT
CDR3 protein: CASSPVGTDFQPQHF

J gene: TRBJ2-3
clone size: -
V gene: TRBV24-1
D gene: -
CDR3 DNA: TGTGCCACCAGTGATCCGGACACTTCTCACACAGATACGCAGTATTTT
CDR3 protein: CATSDPDTSHTDTQYF

J gene: TRBJ1-2
clone size: few
V gene: TRBV7-2
D gene: TRBD1
CDR3 DNA: TGTGCCAGCAGCTCACAGGGGGACTATGGCTACACCTTC
CDR3 protein: CASSSQGDYGYTF

J gene: TRBJ2-1
clone size: -
V gene: TRBV7-2
D gene: TRBD2
CDR3 DNA: TGTGCCAGCAGCTTAAAAAGAATCGGACTAGCGGGTTACAATGAGCAGTTCTTC
CDR3 protein: CASSLKRIGLAGYNEQFF

J gene: TRBJ2-1
clone size: -
V gene: TRBV28
D gene: TRBD2
CDR3 DNA: TGTGCCACCTTGAGCGGGAGCGGTTACAATGAGCAGTTCTTC
CDR3 protein: CATLSGSGYNEQFF

J gene: TRBJ2-1
clone size: many
V gene: TRBV12-3/TRBV12-4
D gene: -
CDR3 DNA: TGTGCCAGCAGCGGGGGTGCAAGCTCCTACAATGAGCAGTTCTTC
CDR3 protein: CASSGGASSYNEQFF